In this sample, the clone carrying this T cell receptor (beta chain) turned up many times. V gave up 6 bases and J gave up 0 bases, with 11 bases separating them. The CDR3 has 15 amino acids. Through Arm-PCR of CDR3 regions and iRepertoire HTBI primers, TCR beta libraries were built. TCRdb re-analysed the multiplex PCR reads in MiXCR, keeping a single row per CDR3 protein. Of around 460,000 distinct CDR3 sequences in the sample, under 25% are singletons; the top ten hold roughly 7%. This specimen belongs to a study of regulatory T cells in long-lasting Graves disease. Time point: persistent/refractory GD, antithyroid drugs over 5 years with positive TRAb. Extracted PBMC RNA gave rise to the TCR library.

The chain combines TRBV12-3 or TRBV12-4 with TRBJ2-2; D assignment may be TRBD1 or TRBD2 (5 bases each). The sample here was peripheral blood mononuclear cells (PBMCs), taken when the disease was refractory, from a patient treated with antithyroid drugs. The receptor was isolated from a female donor with Graves disease. DNA for the CDR3: TGTGCCAGCAGCGGGACCCCCGCGAACACCGGGGAGCTGTTTTTT. This translates into CASSGTPANTGELFF.